The 4 T cell receptor beta chains presented below share a single source sample, sequenced in a study of blood T cell repertoires in COVID-19. Measured with immunoSEQ multiplex PCR; TCRdb has only the in-frame clones, and not every one. The table has 100,000 to 110,000 clones, about 91% seen once. Sequenced input: peripheral blood. These receptors came from a human donor in a cohort sampled during active COVID-19.

The chain uses TRBV14 and TRBJ2-2, with D possibly TRBD2 on 6 matching bases. Trimming left V 3 bases short and J 0 bases short, with 17 bases between. The CDR3 runs to 18 residues. CDR1 SGHDN and CDR2 FVKESK come from the germline V gene. CDR3 loop: CASSHRVGTYPNTGELFF. CDR3 nucleotide sequence: TGTGCCAGCAGCCATAGGGTCGGGACTTACCCGAACACCGGGGAGCTGTTTTTT.

The chain combines TRBV9 with TRBJ1-1; 7 nucleotides agree with TRBD1. With V trimmed by 4 bases and J by 4 bases, 13 bases remained unmatched. Per germline, CDR1 SGDLS and CDR2 YYNGEE. The CDR3 extends over 16 amino acids. CDR3 bases: TGTGCCAGCAGCAGAAGACAGGGCGAAGTGAGCACTGAAGCTTTCTTT. Its protein is CASSRRQGEVSTEAFF.

There are a few counts of this clone. This chain uses TRBV28 with TRBJ2-1; TRBD2 matches 8 bases. Unmatched junction bases numbered 6, after V lost 5 bases and J lost 6 bases. The CDR3 is made up of 14 amino acids. The germline V gene encodes CDR1 MDHEN and CDR2 SYDVKM. Here the CDR3 reads CASSPAGVSNEQFF. The DNA for the CDR3 is TGTGCCAGCAGTCCAGCGGGAGTAAGCAATGAGCAGTTCTTC.

The J gene is TRBJ1-2, the V gene TRBV6-6; maybe TRBD1 (5 bases). The CDR3 spans 14 residues. Between the trimmed V and J ends, which lost 0 bases and 2 bases, there was a span of 7 bases. Per germline, CDR1 MNHNY and CDR2 SVGAGI (reference sequence). The CDR3 reads CASSYSKGNYGYTF. CDR3 in DNA: TGTGCCAGCAGTTACTCAAAGGGGAACTATGGCTACACCTTC.